The sequence of this T cell receptor (beta chain) was determined in a study of metastatic and nonmetastatic thyroid tumors. Study-wide results and limits: Reports indicated that malignant thyroid tumors showed significantly higher TCR beta diversity than benign nodules did, in blood and tumor.

This clone appeared many times. Its antigen is not identified. Not a single patient had been given any form of treatment at any point before undergoing thyroid surgery. Per the germline V gene, CDR1 is GTSNPN and CDR2 is SVGIG (reference sequence). This CDR3 contains 14 residues. The V and J ends lost 0 bases and 4 bases respectively, with 10 bases between them. Authors' methods: Building a distant-metastasis classifier for papillary thyroid cancer drew on CDR3 differences across clinicopathological groups. With MiXCR, TCRdb called clones anew from the PCR reads. TCRdb's processing, not the study's, gives the V and J calls here. Of about 25,000 clones listed, about 20% are singletons.

This TCR was sampled from a female donor with papillary thyroid cancer or a benign thyroid nodule (not recorded which). Some clones in this sample may be carry-over from other donors' samples. The chain links TRBV30 to TRBJ2-1; possibly TRBD2 for D (6 bases). The sample consisted of adjacent normal tissue. CDR3 in DNA: TGTGCCTGGAGTGTAGGTCGGGGGTACAATGAGCAGTTCTTC. Protein sequence: CAWSVGRGYNEQFF.